Shown below are 23 T cell receptor beta chains from a single sample sequenced in a study of blood T cell repertoires in COVID-19. TCRdb keeps only in-frame clones here, not all; method: immunoSEQ multiplex PCR. The profile shows roughly 59,000 clones, approximately 80% of them singletons. The sample taken for sequencing was peripheral blood. The receptors were sampled from a man older than 75 with acute or convalescent COVID-19.

The rearrangement links TRBV5-4 to TRBJ2-1; 12 positions match TRBD2. From germline, CDR1 is SGHNT and CDR2 YYREEE (reference sequence). V dropped 4 bases and J dropped 7; count of bases not matched to a gene: 9. The CDR3 runs 16 residues. CDR3 DNA: TGTGCCAGCAGCCCAACTCTAGCGGGAGGGGGGAATGAGCAGTTCTTC. Translated: CASSPTLAGGGNEQFF. The variable domain in full, with the rest retrieved from reference TRBV5-4 and TRBJ2-1, is ETGVTQSPTHLIKTRGQQVTLRCSSQSGHNTVSWYQQALGQGPQFIFQYYREEENGRGNFPPRFSGLQFPNYSSELNVNALELDDSALYLCASSPTLAGGGNEQFFGPGTRLTVL.

This clone was detected only a few times. This sequence joins TRBV18 and TRBJ2-3, with 10 bases aligning to TRBD1. CDR3 length: 14 residues. V lost 6 bases to trimming and J lost 5 bases; unmatched junction nucleotides: 5. Germline CDR1 and CDR2: KGHSH and LQKENI. CDR3 in DNA: TGTGCCAGCTCTCAGACAGGGGGCAAAGATACGCAGTATTTT. Translated: CASSQTGGKDTQYF.

The rearrangement links TRBV5-1 to TRBJ2-7; 11 nucleotides line up with TRBD2. After removal of 3 bases from V and 2 bases from J, the junction contained 10 bases not matched to a gene. The CDR3 extends over 17 amino acids. Germline V lookup: CDR1 SGHRS, CDR2 YFSETQ. CDR3 amino acids: CASSWTTSGSDPYEQYF. CDR3 DNA: TGCGCCAGCAGCTGGACTACTAGCGGGAGCGATCCCTACGAGCAGTACTTC.

The gene calls are TRBV7-2 and TRBJ2-5, with D tentatively TRBD1 or TRBD2 (5 bases each). Germline CDR1 reads SGHTA; CDR2 reads FQGNSA. Trimming shortened V by 5 bases and J by 1 base, and 14 bases separated the two germline ends. The length of the CDR3 is 15 residues. The CDR3 spells CASSLGGQAQETQYF. In nucleotides, the CDR3 is TGTGCCAGCAGCCTAGGAGGACAAGCCCAAGAGACCCAGTACTTC.

This clone was recorded a few times. The chain joins TRBV3-1 (or the pseudogene TRBV3-2) to TRBJ1-5, with 11 bases matching TRBD1. The germline gives CDR1 LGHDT, CDR2 YNNKEL (reference sequence). V shed 1 base and J 7 bases; nucleotides not matched to a gene: 9. The CDR3 runs 17 residues. The CDR3 DNA reads as TGTGCCAGCAGCCAAGGATTGGACAGGGGGCTGCCCCAGCCCCAGCATTTT. Protein product: CASSQGLDRGLPQPQHF.

The V call is TRBV19, the J call TRBJ2-3, with 7 bases matching TRBD1. With 5 bases clipped from V and 2 bases from J, the junction kept 13 bases outside the gene matches. The CDR3 extends over 17 amino acids. Germline lookup yields CDR1 LNHDA and CDR2 SQIVND (reference sequence). CDR3 DNA: TGTGCCAGTAGTGCATCAAAACGGGACAGATACACAGATACGCAGTATTTT. Translation: CASSASKRDRYTDTQYF.

J is TRBJ1-3 and V is TRBV5-6, with TRBD1 matching over 8 bases. CDR3 length: 15 residues. The germline V gene has CDR1 SGHDT and CDR2 YYEEEE. After removal of 5 bases from V and 4 bases from J, the junction contained 8 bases not matched to a gene. This CDR3 reads CASSPQGARGNTIYF. CDR3 nucleotide sequence: TGTGCCAGCAGTCCTCAGGGGGCGCGAGGAAACACCATATATTTT.

There are a few counts of this clone. V usage is TRBV5-4 and J usage is TRBJ1-2; TRBD1 agrees at 7 bases. Germline values: CDR1 SGHNT, CDR2 YYREEE (reference sequence). This CDR3 has 18 residues. The ends lost 2 bases at V and 4 bases at J; junction bases unmatched: 17. Written as DNA, the CDR3 is TGTGCCAGCAGCTTTCGTCGTACAGGGGCGGGGAATGGCTATGGCTACACCTTC. This encodes CASSFRRTGAGNGYGYTF.

The chain employs TRBV10-3 and TRBJ1-1; D remains ambiguous. The CDR3 loop spans 12 amino acids. In germline, CDR1 is ENHRY, CDR2 SYGVKD. The V gene lost 4 bases and the J gene lost 3 bases, with 6 bases spanning the gap. The DNA of the CDR3 is TGTGCCATCAGTGGGGCGCACACTGAAGCTTTCTTT. It yields the protein CAISGAHTEAFF.

The genes are TRBV7-8 and TRBJ2-1; 9 bases align to TRBD1. Germline CDR1 and CDR2: SGHVS and FQNEAQ. The J segment lost 1 base and the V segment lost 6 bases, leaving 1 base of the junction unmatched. The CDR3 contains 14 residues. Here the CDR3 reads CASRTGGSYNEQFF. DNA for the CDR3: TGTGCCAGCAGGACAGGGGGATCCTACAATGAGCAGTTCTTC.

The gene calls are TRBV19 and TRBJ2-2; maybe TRBD1 (6 bases). V was shortened by 10 bases and J by 6 bases, with 21 bases between the two germline ends. The germline V gene encodes CDR1 LNHDA and CDR2 SQIVND (reference sequence). There are 15 residues in the CDR3. The CDR3 DNA follows: TGTGCCACCGGGACGCCTCAGGGGCTGTCCGGGGAGCTGTTTTTT. Amino acids: CATGTPQGLSGELFF.

The gene calls are TRBV30 and TRBJ2-5; 9 positions agree with TRBD2. Looked up from germline, CDR1 is GTSNPN and CDR2 is SVGIG (reference sequence). CDR3 size: 14 residues. The junction had 4 bases not matched to a gene; V was cut back by 2 bases and J by 3 bases. CDR3 nucleotides: TGTGCCTGGAGTAGCGGGAGGCCCGAAGAGACCCAGTACTTC. Protein product: CAWSSGRPEETQYF.

The chain recombines TRBV10-2 with TRBJ1-6; no firm D call. CDR3 length: 12 amino acids. V dropped 10 bases and J dropped 12 bases, with 16 bases sitting between them. Germline CDR1 is WSHSY and CDR2 is SAAADI. For the CDR3, the DNA is TGCGCCACCCGCGAACCGAATAAACCCCTCCACTTT. Amino acids: CATREPNKPLHF.

The chain has TRBV9 and TRBJ2-7; 7 nucleotides line up with TRBD1. In germline, CDR1 is SGDLS, CDR2 YYNGEE. V shed 4 bases and J 7 bases; nucleotides not matched to a gene: 8. This CDR3 has 13 amino acids. This chain's CDR3 is CASSPNDREEQYF. In DNA, the CDR3 is TGTGCCAGCAGCCCAAACGACAGGGAAGAGCAGTACTTC.

The chain combines TRBV6-1 with TRBJ2-2, with D possibly being TRBD1 (6 bases). V dropped 3 bases and J dropped 7 bases, with 12 bases sitting between them. The CDR3 has 14 amino acids. Germline lookup yields CDR1 MNHNS and CDR2 SASEGT. DNA for the CDR3: TGTGCCAGCAGTGAGCGGACAGCGCACGGGGAGCTGTTTTTT. This sequence encodes CASSERTAHGELFF.

This clone has a single count. V is TRBV24-1 and J is TRBJ2-1; D possibly corresponds to TRBD2 (6 bases). V lost 2 bases and J 8 bases, leaving 12 bases between the germline ends. This CDR3 is 14 amino acids long. Germline-derived CDR1 and CDR2 are KGHDR and SFDVKD. This CDR3 is CATSDSRGGYEQFF. The CDR3 bases are TGTGCCACCAGTGATTCTCGGGGAGGATATGAGCAGTTCTTC.

This chain connects TRBV5-1 to TRBJ2-5, with D possibly TRBD1 on 5 matching bases. CDR3 length equals 15 residues. Germline V gene lookup returns CDR1 SGHRS and CDR2 YFSETQ. Trimming took 0 bases from V and 4 from J, leaving 13 bases between them. CDR3 sequence reads: CASSLGTLQVETQYF. CDR3 bases: TGCGCCAGCAGCTTGGGGACGTTACAGGTAGAGACCCAGTACTTC.

The sample holds one count of this clone. The chain combines TRBV7-3 with TRBJ2-3; TRBD2 matches at 9 bases. In germline, CDR1 is SGHTA, CDR2 FQGTGA. The CDR3 has 14 amino acids. Unmatched junction bases numbered 5, after V lost 5 bases and J lost 5 bases. The CDR3 is CASSAGLARDTQYF. Here the CDR3 DNA reads TGTGCCAGCAGCGCGGGACTAGCCAGAGATACGCAGTATTTT. The variable domain in full, completed from reference TRBV7-3 and TRBJ2-3, reads GAGVSQTPSNKVTEKGKYVELRCDPISGHTALYWYRQSLGQGPEFLIYFQGTGAADDSGLPNDRFFAVRPEGSVSTLKIQRTERGDSAVYLCASSAGLARDTQYFGPGTRLTVL.

The chain joins TRBV4-1 to TRBJ1-2; D is uncertain. CDR1 MGHRA and CDR2 YSYEKL come from the germline V gene. This CDR3 region has 14 residues. Trimming left V 1 base short and J 1 base short, with 7 bases between. CDR3 coding DNA: TGCGCCAGCAGCCAAGGGGCACATAACTATGGCTACACCTTC. Its protein product is CASSQGAHNYGYTF.

This clone has more than one count but fewer than ten. CDR3 DNA sequence: TGTGCCACTCCTCTTTTTGTTAACACCGGGGAGCTGTTTTTT. Translation: CATPLFVNTGELFF. The chain recombines TRBV24-1 with TRBJ2-2; no clear D gene. Trimming took off 10 bases at V and 2 bases at J, with 13 bases between the two ends. This CDR3 spans 14 amino acids. Per germline, CDR1 KGHDR and CDR2 SFDVKD.

This chain uses TRBV11-3 with TRBJ1-5; perhaps TRBD1 as D (5 bases). The CDR3 runs to 14 residues. Trimming cost V 8 bases and J 4 bases, with 15 bases left between them. Germline loops: CDR1 SGHNT, CDR2 YENEEA. Written as DNA, the CDR3 is TGTGCCAGCCTTGGAGGGGCCCGTAATCAGCCCCAGCATTTT. Its translation: CASLGGARNQPQHF.

The rearrangement links TRBV11-2 to TRBJ1-6; 10 nucleotides align to TRBD1. The CDR3 sequence is 16 residues long. Trimming cost V 6 bases and J 9 bases; bases outside gene matches: 11. Germline loops: CDR1 SGHAT, CDR2 FQNNGV. The DNA for the CDR3 is TGTGCCAGCAGAGGATGGGACAGGGGTGGCGGTTCACCCCTCCACTTT. Residues: CASRGWDRGGGSPLHF.

The chain employs TRBV7-9 and TRBJ1-1; possible D gene TRBD1, 5 bases. The CDR3 is made up of 14 amino acids. Trimming removed 5 bases at V and 1 base at J, with 11 bases between. From germline, CDR1 is SEHNR and CDR2 FQNEAQ (reference sequence). In DNA form, the CDR3 reads TGTGCCAGCAGCATATGGGGCGCGAACACTGAAGCTTTCTTT. This sequence encodes CASSIWGANTEAFF.